A selection of T cell receptor beta chains follows, all from one sample in a study of blood T cell repertoires in COVID-19. Clones were read by immunoSEQ multiplex PCR, and TCRdb kept only the in-frame ones, dropping some. The top ten clones hold 5.3% of a sample with some 340,000 clones, more than 75% of them seen once. Material: PBMCs or T cells enriched from blood (not recorded which). These receptors came from a woman aged 25 to 39 who had recovered from COVID-19. Both conserved end residues are part of each CDR3. D genes are given only for firm matches. For some rows the clone size is stated as once, few or many, or as a class when expanded; others skip it.

TRBV7-9	TRBJ1-1	.	.	CAIRMTFEAFF	TGTGCCATCAGAATGACATTTGAAGCTTTCTTT
TRBV5-4	TRBJ1-1	TRBD1	.	CASSGRGNEGEAFF	TGTGCCAGCAGCGGCAGGGGGAATGAGGGTGAAGCTTTCTTT
TRBV4-2	TRBJ1-6	TRBD1	.	CASSQTTGTGTSPLHF	TGTGCCAGCAGCCAAACTACCGGGACAGGGACCTCACCCCTCCACTTT
TRBV7-8	TRBJ2-2	.	.	CASSLFRLTDTGELFF	TGTGCCAGCAGCCTTTTTAGGTTGACAGACACCGGGGAGCTGTTTTTT
TRBV7-2	TRBJ1-5	TRBD1	.	CASSLKGWSGGISNQPQHF	TGTGCCAGCAGCTTAAAGGGTTGGTCAGGGGGCATTAGCAATCAGCCCCAGCATTTT
TRBV24-1	TRBJ1-5	.	.	CATSLGQGDQPQHF	TGTGCCACCAGTCTGGGCCAGGGTGATCAGCCCCAGCATTTT
TRBV7-9	TRBJ2-2	.	.	CASSQVQTGELFF	TGTGCCAGCAGCCAGGTGCAGACCGGGGAGCTGTTTTTT
TRBV11-2	TRBJ2-7	.	.	CASSPTTYEQYF	TGTGCCAGCAGCCCTACTACCTACGAGCAGTACTTC
TRBV9	TRBJ2-2	TRBD2	.	CASSPRTSPSTGELFF	TGTGCCAGCAGCCCCCGGACTAGTCCTTCCACCGGGGAGCTGTTTTTT
TRBV19	TRBJ1-2	.	.	CASKVGGTYGYTF	TGTGCCAGTAAAGTCGGGGGAACCTATGGCTACACCTTC
TRBV24-1	TRBJ1-4	TRBD1	.	CATYRGRMCGILTNEKLFF	TGTGCCACTTACAGGGGGCGGATGTGTGGCATTTTAACTAATGAAAAACTGTTTTTT
TRBV4-3	TRBJ1-2	.	.	CASSRSSNKEESYGYTF	TGCGCCAGCAGCCGCTCGTCGAACAAGGAGGAGAGCTATGGCTACACCTTC
TRBV5-4	TRBJ1-2	.	.	CASNPPGDGYGYTF	TGTGCCAGCAATCCTCCAGGGGACGGTTATGGCTACACCTTC
TRBV18	TRBJ1-6	TRBD1	once	CASSLRQGVDSPLHF	TGTGCCAGCTCTCTCAGACAGGGGGTTGACTCACCCCTCCACTTT
TRBV20-1	TRBJ2-1	.	.	CSAESHNEQFF	TGCAGTGCTGAGTCACACAATGAGCAGTTCTTC
TRBV5-1	TRBJ2-2	.	.	CASSSLGEIGTGELFF	TGCGCCAGCAGCTCCCTCGGGGAAATCGGCACCGGGGAGCTGTTTTTT
TRBV10-2	TRBJ1-2	.	once	CASSGQADYGYTF	TGCGCCAGCAGTGGACAGGCGGACTATGGCTACACCTTC
TRBV5-6	TRBJ1-1	.	.	CASSPGWQNTEAFF	TGTGCCAGCAGCCCGGGGTGGCAGAACACTGAAGCTTTCTTT
TRBV19	TRBJ1-2	.	.	CASSRFIGGGYGYTF	TGTGCCAGTAGCCGGTTCATAGGGGGGGGCTATGGCTACACCTTC
TRBV7-2	TRBJ1-5	TRBD1	few	CASSLVSGGNQPQHF	TGTGCCAGCAGCTTAGTATCAGGGGGTAATCAGCCCCAGCATTTT
TRBV11-2	TRBJ1-1	TRBD1	once	CASSKGTVTAEAFF	TGTGCCAGCAGCAAGGGGACAGTCACCGCTGAAGCTTTCTTT
TRBV7-9	TRBJ2-1	.	.	CASSDPGNGHNEQFF	TGTGCCAGCAGCGACCCAGGGAATGGACACAATGAGCAGTTCTTC
TRBV29-1	TRBJ2-7	.	.	CSVVRDPQGEQYF	TGCAGCGTCGTCAGGGATCCTCAAGGGGAGCAGTACTTC
TRBV29-1	TRBJ2-2	TRBD1	.	CSARQGRSTGELFF	TGCAGCGCCAGACAGGGGAGATCCACCGGGGAGCTGTTTTTT
TRBV28	TRBJ1-2	TRBD1	.	CASSFFSGQGKGNYGYTF	TGTGCCAGCAGTTTCTTTTCAGGACAGGGAAAAGGAAACTATGGCTACACCTTC
TRBV14	TRBJ1-1	.	.	CASSLDRPSWAFF	TGTGCCAGCAGCCTGGACAGACCTAGCTGGGCTTTCTTT
TRBV6-5	TRBJ2-7	TRBD1	once	CASSPPRGSDYEQYF	TGTGCCAGCAGTCCTCCCAGGGGGTCCGACTACGAGCAGTACTTC
TRBV15	TRBJ2-5	TRBD1	.	CATSREWRRGQETQYF	TGTGCCACCAGCAGAGAATGGCGCAGGGGGCAAGAGACCCAGTACTTC
TRBV30	TRBJ1-5	TRBD1	.	CAWSRQGAQPQHF	TGTGCCTGGAGCCGCCAGGGGGCTCAGCCCCAGCATTTT
TRBV5-6	TRBJ2-1	TRBD1	.	CASSLPAGQGYNEQFF	TGTGCCAGCAGCTTGCCCGCGGGACAGGGATACAATGAGCAGTTCTTC
TRBV7-9	TRBJ1-1	.	.	CASSLGGMNTEAFF	TGTGCCAGCAGCTTAGGAGGGATGAACACTGAAGCTTTCTTT
TRBV6-4	TRBJ1-2	TRBD1	.	CASSATGTGVYGYTF	TGTGCCAGCAGCGCGACCGGGACAGGGGTCTATGGCTACACCTTC
TRBV5-6	TRBJ1-3	.	few	CASSFLRVSGNTIYF	TGTGCCAGCAGCTTCCTCCGAGTCTCTGGAAACACCATATATTTT
TRBV19	TRBJ1-2	.	.	CASSIAQGGTYGYTF	TGTGCCAGTAGTATAGCCCAGGGAGGGACCTATGGCTACACCTTC
TRBV14	TRBJ1-6	.	.	CASSQVGAGSPLHF	TGTGCCAGCAGCCAAGTAGGGGCAGGCTCACCCCTCCACTTT
TRBV18	TRBJ2-7	.	few	CASSRRQVDEQYF	TGTGCCAGCTCACGGCGACAGGTCGACGAGCAGTACTTC
TRBV7-2	TRBJ2-7	TRBD2	once	CASSFTGTSYEQYF	TGTGCCAGCAGCTTCACCGGGACTAGCTACGAGCAGTACTTC
TRBV6-1	TRBJ2-7	TRBD2	.	CASSEVPGGAYEQYF	TGTGCCAGCAGTGAGGTCCCGGGGGGTGCCTACGAGCAGTACTTC
TRBV28	TRBJ1-2	.	.	CASSSGFGYTF	TGTGCCAGCAGCTCAGGGTTCGGCTACACCTTC
TRBV5-4	TRBJ1-4	TRBD1	.	CASSLQGAYDEKLFF	TGTGCCAGCAGCTTACAGGGGGCATACGATGAAAAACTGTTTTTT
TRBV6-1	TRBJ2-1	TRBD1	.	CASSDMGQGNNEQFF	TGTGCCAGCAGTGATATGGGACAGGGGAACAATGAGCAGTTCTTC
TRBV6-5	TRBJ1-4	.	.	CASSTLRALNEKLFF	TGTGCCAGCAGTACTCTCAGGGCCCTTAATGAAAAACTGTTTTTT
TRBV28	TRBJ1-2	TRBD1	.	CASSYFAGGPGGYTF	TGTGCCAGCAGTTATTTTGCAGGGGGACCGGGCGGCTACACCTTC
TRBV28	TRBJ1-2	.	.	CASRTLLEITDYGYTF	TGTGCCAGCAGAACCCTCCTCGAAATAACAGACTATGGCTACACCTTC
TRBV19	TRBJ1-1	TRBD1	.	CASSPDSGQFSAEAFF	TGTGCCAGTAGTCCCGATTCGGGACAGTTTAGCGCTGAAGCTTTCTTT
TRBV6-6	TRBJ2-1	TRBD2	.	CASSPAGTSGGWNEQFF	TGTGCCAGCAGTCCCGCCGGGACTAGCGGGGGTTGGAATGAGCAGTTCTTC
TRBV30	TRBJ2-2	TRBD2	.	CAWSVGSPSGEDTGELFF	TGTGCCTGGAGTGTAGGTTCCCCAAGCGGGGAGGACACCGGGGAGCTGTTTTTT
TRBV6-5	TRBJ1-2	TRBD1	once	CASRTGGDYGYTF	TGTGCCAGCAGGACAGGGGGCGACTATGGCTACACCTTC
TRBV19	TRBJ2-3	TRBD2	.	CASSISGERTDTQYF	TGTGCCAGTAGTATTAGCGGGGAACGCACAGATACGCAGTATTTT
TRBV19	TRBJ2-7	TRBD1	.	CASSRQGTYEQYF	TGTGCCAGTAGTCGACAGGGGACCTACGAGCAGTACTTC
TRBV11-2	TRBJ2-3	.	.	CASSLALTDTQYF	TGTGCCAGCAGCTTAGCCTTGACAGATACGCAGTATTTT